The T cell receptor (beta chain) under discussion was sequenced for a study of T cells after posttransplantation cyclophosphamide. Notes on the study in general: Tissue-infiltrating T cells from skin or gut overlapped little with blood T cells. After PTCy, TRB diversity resembled that of CNI/methotrexate controls. Later blood repertoires were often dominated by clones from the donor CD8+ memory compartment.

The method was immunoSEQ multiplex PCR; TCRdb's version includes in-frame clones alone and lacks a portion of them. The repertoire includes about 53,000 clones, about 86% of them detected once, and roughly 2.8% sits in the top ten. J gave up 4 bases and V 3 bases, and 11 bases lay outside the gene matches. The germline V gene has CDR1 SGHAT and CDR2 FQNNGV. The CDR3 has 16 residues. Of note for this clone: Its cognate antigen is unknown.

This clonotype was sampled from a man under 40 with a blood cancer, CMV-positive, and with a related stem cell donor. The chain employs TRBV11-2 and TRBJ2-5; the match to TRBD2 covers 7 bases. Specimen: PBMCs. CDR3 DNA: TGTGCCAGCAGCTTGGGGGGGACCCGCCCAGCAGAGACCCAGTACTTC. The encoded protein is CASSLGGTRPAETQYF.